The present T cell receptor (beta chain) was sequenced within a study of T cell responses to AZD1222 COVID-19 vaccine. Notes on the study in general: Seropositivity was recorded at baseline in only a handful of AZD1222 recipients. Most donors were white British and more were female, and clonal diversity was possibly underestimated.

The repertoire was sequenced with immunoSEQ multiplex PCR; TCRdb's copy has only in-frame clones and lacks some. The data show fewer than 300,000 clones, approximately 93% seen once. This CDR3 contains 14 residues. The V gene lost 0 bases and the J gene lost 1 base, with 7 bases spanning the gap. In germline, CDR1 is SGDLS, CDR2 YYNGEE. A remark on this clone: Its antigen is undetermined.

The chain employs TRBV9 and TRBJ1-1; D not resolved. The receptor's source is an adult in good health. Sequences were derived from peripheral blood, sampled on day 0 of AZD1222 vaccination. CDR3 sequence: CASSVDVGNTEAFF. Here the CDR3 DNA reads TGTGCCAGCAGCGTAGACGTCGGGAACACTGAAGCTTTCTTT.